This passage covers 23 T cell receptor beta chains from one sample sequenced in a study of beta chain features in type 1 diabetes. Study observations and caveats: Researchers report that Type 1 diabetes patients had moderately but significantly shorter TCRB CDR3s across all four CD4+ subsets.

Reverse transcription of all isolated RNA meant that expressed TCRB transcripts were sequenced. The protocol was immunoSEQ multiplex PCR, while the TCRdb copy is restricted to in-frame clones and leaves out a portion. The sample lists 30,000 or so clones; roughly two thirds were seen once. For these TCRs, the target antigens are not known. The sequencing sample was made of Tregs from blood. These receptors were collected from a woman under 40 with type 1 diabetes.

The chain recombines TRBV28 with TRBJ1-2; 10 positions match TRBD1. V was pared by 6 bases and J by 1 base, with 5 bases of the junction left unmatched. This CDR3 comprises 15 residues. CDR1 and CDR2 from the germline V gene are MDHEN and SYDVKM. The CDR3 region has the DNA TGTGCCAGCAGGGACAGGGGGAATCGTAACTATGGCTACACCTTC. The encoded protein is CASRDRGNRNYGYTF.

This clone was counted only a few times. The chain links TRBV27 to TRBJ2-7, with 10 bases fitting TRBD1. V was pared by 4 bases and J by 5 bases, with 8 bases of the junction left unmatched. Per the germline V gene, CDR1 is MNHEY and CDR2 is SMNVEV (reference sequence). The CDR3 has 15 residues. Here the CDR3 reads CASSWPGTGVDEQYF. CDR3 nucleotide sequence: TGTGCCAGCAGTTGGCCCGGGACAGGGGTGGACGAGCAGTACTTC.

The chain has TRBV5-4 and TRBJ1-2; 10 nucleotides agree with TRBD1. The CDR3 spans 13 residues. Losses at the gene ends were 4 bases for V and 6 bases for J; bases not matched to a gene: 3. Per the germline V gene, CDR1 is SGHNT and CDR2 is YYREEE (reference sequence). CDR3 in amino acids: CASSPDRGHGYTF. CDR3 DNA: TGTGCCAGCAGCCCCGACAGGGGGCATGGCTACACCTTC.

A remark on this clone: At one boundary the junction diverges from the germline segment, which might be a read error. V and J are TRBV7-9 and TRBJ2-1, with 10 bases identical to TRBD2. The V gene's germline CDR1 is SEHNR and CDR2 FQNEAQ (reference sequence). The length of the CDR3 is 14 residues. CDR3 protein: CASSLAGVDNEQFF. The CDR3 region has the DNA TGTGCCAGCAGCCTAGCGGGAGTGGACAATGAGCAGTTCTTC.

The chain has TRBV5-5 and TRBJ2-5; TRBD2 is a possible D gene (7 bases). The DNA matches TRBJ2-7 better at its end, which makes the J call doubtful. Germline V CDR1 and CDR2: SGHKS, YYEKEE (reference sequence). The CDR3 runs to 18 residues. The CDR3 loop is CASSLQGPASGAYYEQYF. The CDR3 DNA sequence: TGTGCCAGCAGCTTGCAGGGGCCAGCTAGCGGCGCATACTACGAGCAGTACTTC.

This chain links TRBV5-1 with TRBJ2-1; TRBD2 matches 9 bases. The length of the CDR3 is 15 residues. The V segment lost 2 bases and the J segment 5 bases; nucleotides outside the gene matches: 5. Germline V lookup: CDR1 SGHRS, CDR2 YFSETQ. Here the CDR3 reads CASSFSGSVHNEQFF. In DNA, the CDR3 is TGCGCCAGCAGCTTTAGCGGGAGTGTTCACAATGAGCAGTTCTTC.

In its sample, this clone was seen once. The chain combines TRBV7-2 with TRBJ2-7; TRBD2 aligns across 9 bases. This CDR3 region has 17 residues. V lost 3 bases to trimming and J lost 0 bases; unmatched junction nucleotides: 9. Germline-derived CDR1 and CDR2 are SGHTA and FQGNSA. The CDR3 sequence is CASSFRWLAGLSYEQYF. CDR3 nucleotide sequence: TGTGCCAGCAGCTTCCGGTGGCTAGCGGGGCTCTCCTACGAGCAGTACTTC.

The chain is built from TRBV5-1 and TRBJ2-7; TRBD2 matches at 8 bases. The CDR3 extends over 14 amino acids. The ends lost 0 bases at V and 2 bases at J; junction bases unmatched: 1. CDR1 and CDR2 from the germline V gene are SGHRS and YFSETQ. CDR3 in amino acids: CASSLVGGAYEQYF. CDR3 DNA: TGCGCCAGCAGCTTGGTCGGGGGGGCCTACGAGCAGTACTTC. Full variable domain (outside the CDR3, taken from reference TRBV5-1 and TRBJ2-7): KAGVTQTPRYLIKTRGQQVTLSCSPISGHRSVSWYQQTPGQGLQFLFEYFSETQRNKGNFPGRFSGRQFSNSRSEMNVSTLELGDSALYLCASSLVGGAYEQYFGPGTRLTVT.

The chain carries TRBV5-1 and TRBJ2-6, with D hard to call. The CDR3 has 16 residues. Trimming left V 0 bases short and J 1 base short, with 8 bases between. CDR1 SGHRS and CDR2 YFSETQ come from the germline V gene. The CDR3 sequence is CASSLVAGSGANVLTF. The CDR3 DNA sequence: TGCGCCAGCAGCTTGGTCGCCGGTTCTGGGGCCAACGTCCTGACTTTC.

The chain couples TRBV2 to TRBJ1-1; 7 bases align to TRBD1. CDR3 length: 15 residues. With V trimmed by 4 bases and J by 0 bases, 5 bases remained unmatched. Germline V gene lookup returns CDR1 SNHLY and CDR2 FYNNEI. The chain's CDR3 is CASSAQGGVNTEAFF. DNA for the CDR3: TGTGCCAGCAGTGCGCAGGGGGGAGTGAACACTGAAGCTTTCTTT.

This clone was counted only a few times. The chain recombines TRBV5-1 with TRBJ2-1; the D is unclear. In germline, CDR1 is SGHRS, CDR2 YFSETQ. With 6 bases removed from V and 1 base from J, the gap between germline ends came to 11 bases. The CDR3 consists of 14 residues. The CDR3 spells CASNEAHSYNEQFF. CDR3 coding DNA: TGCGCCAGCAATGAGGCGCATTCCTACAATGAGCAGTTCTTC.

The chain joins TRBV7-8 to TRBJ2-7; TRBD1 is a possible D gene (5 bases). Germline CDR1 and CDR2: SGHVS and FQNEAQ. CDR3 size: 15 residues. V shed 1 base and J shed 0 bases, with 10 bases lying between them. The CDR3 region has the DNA TGTGCCAGCAGCTTAGGACAGCCCTCCTCCTACGAGCAGTACTTC. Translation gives CASSLGQPSSYEQYF.

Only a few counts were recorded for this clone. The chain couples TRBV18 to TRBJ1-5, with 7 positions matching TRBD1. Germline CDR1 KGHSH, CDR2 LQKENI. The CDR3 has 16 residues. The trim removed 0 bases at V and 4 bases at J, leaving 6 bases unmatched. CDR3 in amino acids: CASSPPSGQKNQPQHF. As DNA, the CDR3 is TGTGCCAGCTCACCACCTTCGGGACAGAAGAATCAGCCCCAGCATTTT.

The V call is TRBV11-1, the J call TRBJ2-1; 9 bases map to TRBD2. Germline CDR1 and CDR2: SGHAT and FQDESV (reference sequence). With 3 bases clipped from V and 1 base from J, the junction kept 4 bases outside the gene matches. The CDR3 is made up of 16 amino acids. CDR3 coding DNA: TGTGCCAGCAGCTTTAGCGGGAGTGTGTCCTACAATGAGCAGTTCTTC. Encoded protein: CASSFSGSVSYNEQFF.

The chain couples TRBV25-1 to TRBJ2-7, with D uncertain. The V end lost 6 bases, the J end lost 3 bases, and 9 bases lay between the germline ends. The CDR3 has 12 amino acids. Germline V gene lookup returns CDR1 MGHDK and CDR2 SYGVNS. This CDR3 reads CASRGYSYEQYF. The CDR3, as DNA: TGTGCCAGCAGAGGCTACAGCTACGAGCAGTACTTC.

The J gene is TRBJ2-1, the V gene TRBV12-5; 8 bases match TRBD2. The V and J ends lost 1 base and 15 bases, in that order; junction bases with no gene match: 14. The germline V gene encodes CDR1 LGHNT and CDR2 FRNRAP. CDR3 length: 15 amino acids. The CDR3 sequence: CASGLGWNEREKPFF. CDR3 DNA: TGTGCTAGTGGTTTGGGGTGGAACGAGCGGGAGAAGCCGTTCTTC. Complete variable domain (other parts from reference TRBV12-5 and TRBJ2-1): DARVTQTPRHKVTEMGQEVTMRCQPILGHNTVFWYRQTMMQGLELLAYFRNRAPLDDSGMPKDRFSAEMPDATLATLKIQPSEPRDSAVYFCASGLGWNEREKPFFGPGTRLTVL.

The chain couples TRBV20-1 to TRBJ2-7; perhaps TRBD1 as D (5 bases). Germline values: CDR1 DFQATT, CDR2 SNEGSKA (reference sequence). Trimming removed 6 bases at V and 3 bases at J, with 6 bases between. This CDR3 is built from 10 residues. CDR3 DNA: TGCAGTGCGGGGCACTACGAGCAGTACTTC. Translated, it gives CSAGHYEQYF.

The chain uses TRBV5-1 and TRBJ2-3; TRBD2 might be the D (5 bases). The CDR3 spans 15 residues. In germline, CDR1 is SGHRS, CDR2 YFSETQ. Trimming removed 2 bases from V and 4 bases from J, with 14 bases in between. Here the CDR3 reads CASSFSGNSADTQYF. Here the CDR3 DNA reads TGCGCCAGCAGCTTCTCCGGGAATTCGGCAGATACGCAGTATTTT.

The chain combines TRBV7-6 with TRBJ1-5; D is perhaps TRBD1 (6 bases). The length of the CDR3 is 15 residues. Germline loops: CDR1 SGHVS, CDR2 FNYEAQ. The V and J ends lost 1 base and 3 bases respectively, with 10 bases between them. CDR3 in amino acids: CASSLEQGTNQPQHF. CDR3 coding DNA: TGTGCCAGCAGCTTAGAACAGGGTACCAATCAGCCCCAGCATTTT. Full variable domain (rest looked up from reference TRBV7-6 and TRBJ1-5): GAGVSQSPRYKVTKRGQDVALRCDPISGHVSLYWYRQALGQGPEFLTYFNYEAQQDKSGLPNDRFSAERPEGSISTLTIQRTEQRDSAMYRCASSLEQGTNQPQHFGDGTRLSIL.

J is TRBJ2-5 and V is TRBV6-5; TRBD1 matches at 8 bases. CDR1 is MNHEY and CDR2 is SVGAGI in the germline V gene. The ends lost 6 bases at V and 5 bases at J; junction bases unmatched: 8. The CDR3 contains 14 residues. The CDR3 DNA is TGTGCCAGCAGAAGGACAGGGCGGACGGAGACCCAGTACTTC. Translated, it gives CASRRTGRTETQYF.

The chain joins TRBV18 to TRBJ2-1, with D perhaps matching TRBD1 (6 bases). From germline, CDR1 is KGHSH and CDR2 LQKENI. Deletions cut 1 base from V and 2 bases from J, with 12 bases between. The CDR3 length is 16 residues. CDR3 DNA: TGTGCCAGCTCACCACTTGGACAGAGTGCCTACAATGAGCAGTTCTTC. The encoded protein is CASSPLGQSAYNEQFF.

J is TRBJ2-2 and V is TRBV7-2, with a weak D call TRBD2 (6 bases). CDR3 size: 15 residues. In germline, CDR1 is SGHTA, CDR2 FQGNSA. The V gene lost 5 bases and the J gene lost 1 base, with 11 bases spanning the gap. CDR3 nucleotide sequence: TGTGCCAGCAGCCGGACGGGAGTGAACACCGGGGAGCTGTTTTTT. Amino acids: CASSRTGVNTGELFF. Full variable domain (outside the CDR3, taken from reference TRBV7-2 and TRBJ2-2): GAGVSQSPSNKVTEKGKDVELRCDPISGHTALYWYRQSLGQGLEFLIYFQGNSAPDKSGLPSDRFSAERTGGSVSTLTIQRTQQEDSAVYLCASSRTGVNTGELFFGEGSRLTVL.

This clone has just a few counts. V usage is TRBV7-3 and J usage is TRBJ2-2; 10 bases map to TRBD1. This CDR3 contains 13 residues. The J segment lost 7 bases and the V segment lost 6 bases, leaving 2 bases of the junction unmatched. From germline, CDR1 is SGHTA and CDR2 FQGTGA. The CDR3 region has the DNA TGTGCCAGCAGAGGACAGGGGGGCGGGGAGCTGTTTTTT. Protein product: CASRGQGGGELFF.